This T cell receptor (beta chain) was identified in a study of CD8 T cells in Susac syndrome. Whole-study context: When their blood was taken, the Susac syndrome patients had either not yet had any therapy, were taking corticosteroids, or were taking intravenous immunoglobulin alone. Study-level points and caveats: CD8+ clones in Susac expanded most in TEMRA cells and active patients.

As to this clonotype: Its specificity is unknown.

The germline V gene has CDR1 LGHDT and CDR2 YNNKEL (reference sequence). This CDR3 contains 16 residues. Between the trimmed V and J ends, which lost 0 bases and 2 bases, there was a span of 11 bases. RNA totalling roughly 0.5 to 1 ug underwent reverse transcription with random hexamers. MiXCR, applied by TCRdb to the immunoSEQ multiplex PCR reads, yields one record per CDR3 protein. The profile shows about 110,000 distinct CDR3 sequences, approximately 94% of them singletons. CD8+ and CD4+ T cells from blood underwent TCR beta sequencing, which was carried out in a high-throughput format. Negative isolation yielded CD4+ and CD8+ T cells, and FACS enriched TEMRA cells.

Source material: CD8+ T cells from PBMCs. The rearrangement joins TRBV3-1 to TRBJ1-5; tentatively, D is TRBD1 (5 bases). The origin of this receptor is a human donor with Susac syndrome. Here the CDR3 DNA reads TGTGCCAGCAGCCAAGATCTGGGGCTGCGCAATCAGCCCCAGCATTTT. Its protein is CASSQDLGLRNQPQHF.